These 15 T cell receptor beta chains were all obtained from the same sample, sequenced in a study of PD-L1 blockade in urothelial cancer. The table came from immunoSEQ multiplex PCR; TCRdb's copy has only in-frame clones and leaves some out. This table holds roughly 24,000 clones, around nine tenths found once. Material: PBMCs, obtained around atezolizumab (anti-PD-L1) treatment. Receptor source: a man in his fifties or sixties with urothelial cancer.

The chain recombines TRBV5-1 with TRBJ2-3, with TRBD1 matching 12 bases. The CDR3 length is 15 residues. The V gene's germline CDR1 is SGHRS and CDR2 YFSETQ. After removal of 4 bases from V and 4 bases from J, the junction contained 4 bases not matched to a gene. This CDR3 is CASSPGQGASDTQYF. DNA for the CDR3: TGCGCCAGCAGCCCGGGACAGGGGGCGTCAGATACGCAGTATTTT.

The chain links TRBV7-2 to TRBJ2-3, with 10 bases lining up with TRBD2. Germline V lookup: CDR1 SGHTA, CDR2 FQGNSA. The CDR3 totals 14 residues. V lost 5 bases and J lost 3; bases outside the gene matches: 2. Written as DNA, the CDR3 is TGTGCCAGCAGCCCTAGCGGGAGTACAGATACGCAGTATTTT. Amino acid sequence: CASSPSGSTDTQYF.

The CDR3 reads CASSEAAGSGANVLTF. The CDR3 nucleotides are TGTGCCAGCAGCGAGGCAGCGGGATCTGGGGCCAACGTCCTGACTTTC. The rearrangement links TRBV25-1 to TRBJ2-6; TRBD2 agrees at 7 bases. The CDR3 covers 16 residues. V lost 6 bases, J lost 1 base, and 6 bases stayed unmatched. Germline-derived CDR1 and CDR2 are MGHDK and SYGVNS.

The genes are TRBV18 and TRBJ2-7; maybe TRBD1 (5 bases). Germline V gene lookup returns CDR1 KGHSH and CDR2 LQKENI. V lost 5 bases to trimming and J lost 4 bases, with 12 bases between them. There are 13 residues in the CDR3. The CDR3 bases are TGTGCCAGCTCATCCGACAGCCTGTACGAGCAGTACTTC. Translated, it gives CASSSDSLYEQYF.

The chain carries TRBV18 and TRBJ1-1, with a weak D call TRBD1 (5 bases). V was pared by 1 base and J by 0 bases, with 15 bases between. The germline V gene encodes CDR1 KGHSH and CDR2 LQKENI. The length of the CDR3 is 17 residues. The CDR3 DNA reads TGTGCCAGCTCACCACGAGCTACAGGCCGAATGAACACTGAAGCTTTCTTT. Translated, it gives CASSPRATGRMNTEAFF.

This rearrangement joins TRBV7-2 to TRBJ1-5; TRBD1 matches at 7 bases. Germline loops: CDR1 SGHTA, CDR2 FQGNSA. The V and J ends lost 1 base and 3 bases, in that order; junction bases with no gene match: 6. The CDR3 length is 16 residues. This chain's CDR3 is CASSLVGGRANQPQHF. Here the CDR3 DNA reads TGTGCCAGCAGCTTAGTAGGGGGCAGGGCCAATCAGCCCCAGCATTTT.

The chain uses TRBV5-1 and TRBJ2-7; D may be TRBD2 (5 bases). CDR1 is SGHRS and CDR2 is YFSETQ in the germline V gene. The CDR3 is 13 amino acids. The germline V and J ends were trimmed by 5 bases and 0 bases, with 9 bases remaining between them. CDR3 loop: CASRAGFSYEQYF. DNA for the CDR3: TGCGCCAGCAGGGCGGGCTTCTCCTACGAGCAGTACTTC.

The CDR3 sequence: CAWKPYTNTGELFF. CDR3 bases: TGTGCCTGGAAACCTTACACGAACACCGGGGAGCTGTTTTTT. The V call is TRBV30, the J call TRBJ2-2; D remains ambiguous. Between the trimmed V and J ends, which lost 4 bases and 0 bases, there was a span of 9 bases. Germline loops: CDR1 GTSNPN, CDR2 SVGIG (reference sequence). CDR3 length: 14 residues.

This clone was picked up a small number of times. V usage is TRBV5-1 and J usage is TRBJ2-4; 8 nucleotides line up with TRBD1. The CDR3 runs 14 residues. Per germline, CDR1 SGHRS and CDR2 YFSETQ. V shed 1 base, J shed 9 bases, and the junction held 6 bases outside the gene matches. The CDR3 region is CASSLLSGQGIQYF. CDR3 coding DNA: TGCGCCAGCAGCTTGTTATCAGGACAGGGCATTCAGTACTTC.

This chain uses TRBV28 with TRBJ2-7; a weak D match, TRBD1 (5 bases). Trimming left V 5 bases short and J 6 bases short, with 11 bases between. The length of the CDR3 is 12 residues. Looked up from germline, CDR1 is MDHEN and CDR2 is SYDVKM. The CDR3 DNA sequence: TGTGCCAGCAGTCCCTCAGGGTCCGAGCAGTACTTC. Protein: CASSPSGSEQYF. The variable domain in full, with the rest retrieved from reference TRBV28 and TRBJ2-7, is DVKVTQSSRYLVKRTGEKVFLECVQDMDHENMFWYRQDPGLGLRLIYFSYDVKMKEKGDIPEGYSVSREKKERFSLILESASTNQTSMYLCASSPSGSEQYFGPGTRLTVT.

The chain has TRBV6-4 and TRBJ2-6; D is perhaps TRBD1 (5 bases). This CDR3 has 14 amino acids. The germline CDR1 and CDR2 sequences are MRHNA and SNTAGT. V was cut by 7 bases and J by 1 base, with 8 bases left in between. CDR3 residues: CASKQESGANVLTF. The DNA for the CDR3 is TGTGCCAGCAAACAGGAGTCTGGGGCCAACGTCCTGACTTTC.

The rearrangement links TRBV2 to TRBJ1-5, with a possible D match to TRBD1 (6 bases). The CDR3 loop spans 15 amino acids. V lost 8 bases and J 3 bases, leaving 17 bases between the germline ends. Germline V lookup: CDR1 SNHLY, CDR2 FYNNEI. DNA of the CDR3: TGTGCCAGCTCTAAGGACGGACAGACCAATCAGCCCCAGCATTTT. Protein product: CASSKDGQTNQPQHF.

This rearrangement joins TRBV19 to TRBJ2-7; 9 bases fit TRBD1. Per germline, CDR1 LNHDA and CDR2 SQIVND (reference sequence). With V trimmed by 7 bases and J by 4 bases, 11 bases remained unmatched. This CDR3 comprises 15 residues. The CDR3 DNA follows: TGTGCCAGTAAAATAACCGGGACAGGGCTTTACGAGCAGTACTTC. Translated: CASKITGTGLYEQYF.

The chain combines TRBV19 with TRBJ2-1; 7 positions agree with TRBD2. From germline, CDR1 is LNHDA and CDR2 SQIVND (reference sequence). The junction had 6 bases not matched to a gene; V was cut back by 7 bases and J by 6 bases. The CDR3 is 13 amino acids. The CDR3 region is CASKSGDRNEQFF. CDR3 DNA: TGTGCCAGTAAAAGCGGGGACCGCAATGAGCAGTTCTTC.

The chain joins TRBV5-1 to TRBJ2-5; tentatively, D is TRBD2 (5 bases). CDR3 length equals 12 residues. Trimming removed 4 bases at V and 5 bases at J, with 9 bases between. The V gene's germline CDR1 is SGHRS and CDR2 YFSETQ. Here the CDR3 reads CASSRDTETQYF. DNA for the CDR3: TGCGCCAGCAGCCGGGATACCGAGACCCAGTACTTC.